This T cell receptor beta chain was found in a study of cytomegalovirus exposure and HLA in healthy donors. The PCR made use of 60 Vbeta and 13 Jbeta primers. The table came from immunoSEQ multiplex PCR; TCRdb's copy has only in-frame clones and leaves some out. The sample includes some 98,000 clones, over 70% seen only once; the top ten take over 9.5%. The source material was PBMCs. The clonotype originates from a man younger than 30 in good health and CMV-seropositive.

DNA for the CDR3: TGTGCCAGCAGACTAGTACAGTCTCCTAACACTGAAGCTTTCTTT. It encodes CASRLVQSPNTEAFF. The gene calls are TRBV6-1 and TRBJ1-1; unclear D gene. Trimming removed 6 bases from V and 2 bases from J, with 16 bases in between. In germline, CDR1 is MNHNS, CDR2 SASEGT. There are 15 residues in the CDR3.